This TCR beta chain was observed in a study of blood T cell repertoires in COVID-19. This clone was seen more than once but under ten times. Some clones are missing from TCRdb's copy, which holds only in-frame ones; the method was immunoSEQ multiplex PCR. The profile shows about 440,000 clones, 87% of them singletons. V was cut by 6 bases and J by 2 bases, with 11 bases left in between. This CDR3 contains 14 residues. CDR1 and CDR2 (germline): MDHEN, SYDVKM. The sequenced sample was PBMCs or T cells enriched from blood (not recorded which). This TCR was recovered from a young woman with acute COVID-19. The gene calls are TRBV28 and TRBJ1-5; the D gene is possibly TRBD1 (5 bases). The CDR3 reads CASSSGGGNQPQHF. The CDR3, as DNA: TGTGCCAGCAGCTCCGGGGGGGGCAATCAGCCCCAGCATTTT.